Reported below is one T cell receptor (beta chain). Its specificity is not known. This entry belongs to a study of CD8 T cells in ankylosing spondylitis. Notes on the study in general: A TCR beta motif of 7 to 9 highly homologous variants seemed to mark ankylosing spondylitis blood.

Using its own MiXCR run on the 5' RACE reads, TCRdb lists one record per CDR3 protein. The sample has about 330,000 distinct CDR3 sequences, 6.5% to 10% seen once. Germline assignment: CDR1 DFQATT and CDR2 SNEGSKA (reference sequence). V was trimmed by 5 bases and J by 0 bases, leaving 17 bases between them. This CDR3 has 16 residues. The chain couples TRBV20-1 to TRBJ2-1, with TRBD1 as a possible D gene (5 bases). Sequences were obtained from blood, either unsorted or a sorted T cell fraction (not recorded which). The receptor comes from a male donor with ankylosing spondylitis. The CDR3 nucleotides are TGCAGTGCTGAGATCCCAGGGCGAAGCTCCTACAATGAGCAGTTCTTC. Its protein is CSAEIPGRSSYNEQFF.